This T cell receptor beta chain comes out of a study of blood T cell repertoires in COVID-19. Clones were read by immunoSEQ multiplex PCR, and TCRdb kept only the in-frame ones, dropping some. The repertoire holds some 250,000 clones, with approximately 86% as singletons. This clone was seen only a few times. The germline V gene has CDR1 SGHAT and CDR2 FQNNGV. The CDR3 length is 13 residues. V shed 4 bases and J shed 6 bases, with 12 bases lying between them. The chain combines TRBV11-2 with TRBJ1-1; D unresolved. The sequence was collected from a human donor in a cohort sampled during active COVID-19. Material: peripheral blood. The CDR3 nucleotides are TGTGCCAGCAGCTACATAGTTCGGGCTGAAGCTTTCTTT. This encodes CASSYIVRAEAFF.